These 2 T cell receptor beta chains share one sample of origin, sequenced in a study of identical twins. TCRdb re-derived calls from the 5' RACE reads in MiXCR, one entry per CDR3 protein. The table records about 690,000 distinct CDR3 sequences, 5.5% to 7.5% of them present only once. Sequences were obtained from naive T cells sorted from blood. The receptors were gathered from a man younger than 30 in good health.

At least ten counts were recorded for this clonotype. J is TRBJ2-1 and V is TRBV27; 8 bases align to TRBD2. This CDR3 region has 15 residues. V shed 4 bases and J 6 bases; nucleotides not matched to a gene: 8. Germline CDR1 and CDR2: MNHEY and SMNVEV (reference sequence). The CDR3 sequence is CASSSGLVAGNEQFF. CDR3 nucleotide sequence: TGTGCCAGCAGTTCGGGACTAGTAGCGGGCAATGAGCAGTTCTTC.

The V call is TRBV4-1, the J call TRBJ2-5; TRBD2 agrees at 8 bases. The CDR3 extends over 15 amino acids. Germline V gives CDR1 MGHRA, CDR2 YSYEKL. The V and J ends lost 0 bases and 4 bases, in that order; junction bases with no gene match: 4. The CDR3 protein is CASSQEPGGGETQYF. CDR3 nucleotide sequence: TGCGCCAGCAGCCAAGAACCGGGAGGGGGAGAGACCCAGTACTTC.